A selection of T cell receptor beta chains follows, all from one sample in a study of cytomegalovirus exposure and HLA in healthy donors. Generated by immunoSEQ multiplex PCR, the TCRdb table keeps only in-frame clones and is missing some. The sample holds nearly 200,000 clones; around 86% are singletons and the top ten take approximately 6.5%. The sequencing sample was made of PBMCs. These receptor sequences come from a woman in her forties or fifties in good health and CMV-seropositive. CDR3s include the opening cysteine and the closing phenylalanine or tryptophan. Fields, in order: V gene, clone size, D gene, J gene, CDR3 DNA, CDR3 protein. D genes are given only for firm matches. Size tells how often a clone was seen (once, few, many) or the class of an expanded clone, and some rows leave it out.

v_call: TRBV6-1; clone_size: few; d_call: TRBD2; j_call: TRBJ2-2; cdr3_nt: TGTGCCAGCAGTGAAGAACTAGCGGGAGGGGTCGGGGAGCTGTTTTTT; cdr3_aa: CASSEELAGGVGELFF
v_call: TRBV18; clone_size: .; d_call: .; j_call: TRBJ1-6; cdr3_nt: TGTGCCAGCTCACCCTTAGGGAGGCAGGCCGATTCACCCCTCCACTTT; cdr3_aa: CASSPLGRQADSPLHF
v_call: TRBV7-8; clone_size: .; d_call: .; j_call: TRBJ1-2; cdr3_nt: TGTGCCAGCAGCTTAGCTCCCAGGGGCGTGGGCTATGGCTACACCTTC; cdr3_aa: CASSLAPRGVGYGYTF
v_call: TRBV7-9; clone_size: .; d_call: TRBD2; j_call: TRBJ2-7; cdr3_nt: TGTGCCAGCAGCTTAGACTACCCGGGACTAGCGGGAACCCCCGAGCAGTACTTC; cdr3_aa: CASSLDYPGLAGTPEQYF
v_call: TRBV6-5; clone_size: .; d_call: TRBD2; j_call: TRBJ2-7; cdr3_nt: TGTGCCAGCAGTAGGGACTACTACGAGCAGTACTTC; cdr3_aa: CASSRDYYEQYF
v_call: TRBV19; clone_size: .; d_call: TRBD1; j_call: TRBJ2-2; cdr3_nt: TGTGCCAGTAGTGTGCTTCCGGGACAGGGAAAAACCGGGGAGCTGTTTTTT; cdr3_aa: CASSVLPGQGKTGELFF
v_call: TRBV5-5; clone_size: .; d_call: .; j_call: TRBJ2-5; cdr3_nt: TGTGCCAGCAGCTTGACAAGAACAGCAGAGACCCAGTACTTC; cdr3_aa: CASSLTRTAETQYF
v_call: TRBV6-5; clone_size: .; d_call: .; j_call: TRBJ2-7; cdr3_nt: TGTGCCAGCAGTTTGGGGTCCGGACAGTACGAGCAGTACTTC; cdr3_aa: CASSLGSGQYEQYF
v_call: TRBV9; clone_size: .; d_call: TRBD2; j_call: TRBJ2-2; cdr3_nt: TGTGCCAGCAGCGTAGAGGCTAGCGGGGGGGCCTACGGCACCGGGGAGCTGTTTTTT; cdr3_aa: CASSVEASGGAYGTGELFF
v_call: TRBV30; clone_size: .; d_call: TRBD2; j_call: TRBJ2-1; cdr3_nt: TGTGCCTGGAACCTAGCGGGCGTTATGGGTTACAATGAGCAGTTCTTC; cdr3_aa: CAWNLAGVMGYNEQFF
v_call: TRBV7-9; clone_size: once; d_call: .; j_call: TRBJ1-2; cdr3_nt: TGTGCCAGCAGCTTAGGTGGCAGATCCTACACCTTC; cdr3_aa: CASSLGGRSYTF
v_call: TRBV19; clone_size: .; d_call: TRBD2; j_call: TRBJ2-5; cdr3_nt: TGTGCCAGTCAAAGTGTGGCCGGGACTAGCTTCGGAGAGACCCAGTACTTC; cdr3_aa: CASQSVAGTSFGETQYF
v_call: TRBV6-1; clone_size: .; d_call: TRBD2; j_call: TRBJ2-2; cdr3_nt: TGTGCCAGCACTAGCGGGGGGAACACCGGGGAGCTGTTTTTT; cdr3_aa: CASTSGGNTGELFF
v_call: TRBV18; clone_size: .; d_call: TRBD2; j_call: TRBJ2-7; cdr3_nt: TGTGCCAGCTCACCCTCTAGCGGGAGCCTCTACGAGCAGTACTTC; cdr3_aa: CASSPSSGSLYEQYF
v_call: TRBV27; clone_size: few; d_call: TRBD1; j_call: TRBJ2-7; cdr3_nt: TGTGCCAGCAAAAGGACAGGGGGCTACGAGCAGTACTTC; cdr3_aa: CASKRTGGYEQYF
v_call: TRBV5-1; clone_size: .; d_call: TRBD1; j_call: TRBJ1-6; cdr3_nt: TGCGCCAGCAGCTTGGACAGGGGGCGTTCACCCCTCCACTTT; cdr3_aa: CASSLDRGRSPLHF
v_call: TRBV10-3; clone_size: .; d_call: .; j_call: TRBJ1-1; cdr3_nt: TGTGCCATCAGACGTCAGGAGAACACTGAAGCTTTCTTT; cdr3_aa: CAIRRQENTEAFF
v_call: TRBV6-1; clone_size: few; d_call: .; j_call: TRBJ2-7; cdr3_nt: TGTGCCAGCAGCCCTGGGGACACCTACGAGCAGTACTTC; cdr3_aa: CASSPGDTYEQYF
v_call: TRBV19; clone_size: .; d_call: .; j_call: TRBJ2-5; cdr3_nt: TGTGCCAGTAGTATAGGTACAGGGCAAGAGACCCAGTACTTC; cdr3_aa: CASSIGTGQETQYF
v_call: TRBV5-4; clone_size: .; d_call: TRBD1; j_call: TRBJ2-7; cdr3_nt: TGTGCCAGCAGCTCTCGGACAGGTCGGGAGCAGTACTTC; cdr3_aa: CASSSRTGREQYF
v_call: TRBV28; clone_size: .; d_call: .; j_call: TRBJ2-7; cdr3_nt: TGTGCCAGCAGTCGCGGGGGACAGGTCTACGAGCAGTACTTC; cdr3_aa: CASSRGGQVYEQYF
v_call: TRBV28; clone_size: .; d_call: TRBD1; j_call: TRBJ2-7; cdr3_nt: TGTGCCAGCAGCCCCGGACAGGAGACCTCCTACGAGCAGTACTTC; cdr3_aa: CASSPGQETSYEQYF
v_call: TRBV7-9; clone_size: .; d_call: .; j_call: TRBJ2-7; cdr3_nt: TGTTCCAGCAGCTTAGGGGGGCAGGGTAGCGGGTTAGAGGGCTACGAGCAGTACTTC; cdr3_aa: CSSSLGGQGSGLEGYEQYF
v_call: TRBV27; clone_size: .; d_call: TRBD1; j_call: TRBJ1-5; cdr3_nt: TGTGCCAGCAGTAAGGACAGGGATAGCAATCAGCCCCAGCATTTT; cdr3_aa: CASSKDRDSNQPQHF
v_call: TRBV29-1; clone_size: few; d_call: .; j_call: TRBJ2-3; cdr3_nt: TGCAGCGTTGGGGGGCTCTCGGATACGCAGTATTTT; cdr3_aa: CSVGGLSDTQYF
v_call: TRBV5-1; clone_size: .; d_call: .; j_call: TRBJ2-1; cdr3_nt: TGCGCCAGCAGCTTACAGGTCAATGAGCAGTTCTTC; cdr3_aa: CASSLQVNEQFF
v_call: TRBV18; clone_size: .; d_call: TRBD1; j_call: TRBJ2-7; cdr3_nt: TGTGCCAGCTCACCGGCGACAGGGGGCGCCGGTCACGAGCAGTACTTC; cdr3_aa: CASSPATGGAGHEQYF
v_call: TRBV4-1; clone_size: .; d_call: .; j_call: TRBJ2-6; cdr3_nt: TGCGCCAGCAGCCAAACGTACTCTGGGGCCAACGGCCTGACTTTC; cdr3_aa: CASSQTYSGANGLTF
v_call: TRBV27; clone_size: .; d_call: TRBD1; j_call: TRBJ2-5; cdr3_nt: TGTGCCAGCAGGGACAGGGGAGAGACCCAGTACTTC; cdr3_aa: CASRDRGETQYF
v_call: TRBV7-3; clone_size: .; d_call: .; j_call: TRBJ2-2; cdr3_nt: TGTGCCAGCAAAGTGGGCGGGATCACCGGGGAGCTGTTTTTT; cdr3_aa: CASKVGGITGELFF
v_call: TRBV5-1; clone_size: .; d_call: TRBD1; j_call: TRBJ2-3; cdr3_nt: TGCGCCAGCAGCTTGGGGGACAGCCTCACAGATACGCAGTATTTT; cdr3_aa: CASSLGDSLTDTQYF
v_call: TRBV7-9; clone_size: once; d_call: TRBD1; j_call: TRBJ1-4; cdr3_nt: TGTGCCAGCAGCAGGACAGGGGGCTTGGAAAAACTGTTTTTT; cdr3_aa: CASSRTGGLEKLFF
v_call: TRBV7-9; clone_size: .; d_call: TRBD2; j_call: TRBJ2-1; cdr3_nt: TGTGCCAGCAGCTTAGGTAGCGGGGCTCACAATGAGCAGTTCTTC; cdr3_aa: CASSLGSGAHNEQFF
v_call: TRBV21-1; clone_size: .; d_call: .; j_call: TRBJ2-3; cdr3_nt: TGTGCCAGCAGCAAGGGCCTCGCGACTAGGGGTAGCACAGATACGCAGTATTTT; cdr3_aa: CASSKGLATRGSTDTQYF
v_call: TRBV28; clone_size: .; d_call: .; j_call: TRBJ1-5; cdr3_nt: TGTGCCAGCAGTCCAGGGACAATGGGGGATCAGCCCCAGCATTTT; cdr3_aa: CASSPGTMGDQPQHF
v_call: TRBV30; clone_size: once; d_call: .; j_call: TRBJ1-5; cdr3_nt: TGTGCCTGGAGGAAAACAGGGTCGGATCAGCCCCAGCATTTT; cdr3_aa: CAWRKTGSDQPQHF
v_call: TRBV19; clone_size: .; d_call: TRBD1; j_call: TRBJ1-2; cdr3_nt: TGTGCCAGTAGTCCCGACAGGGACTATGGCTACACCTTC; cdr3_aa: CASSPDRDYGYTF
v_call: TRBV6-5; clone_size: .; d_call: .; j_call: TRBJ2-1; cdr3_nt: TGTGCCAGCACCCCCCAAAACTCCTACAATGAGCAGTTCTTC; cdr3_aa: CASTPQNSYNEQFF
v_call: TRBV4-3; clone_size: .; d_call: .; j_call: TRBJ1-1; cdr3_nt: TGCGCCAGCAGCCAAGTCGGGATCGGGACTGAAGCTTTCTTT; cdr3_aa: CASSQVGIGTEAFF
v_call: TRBV4-3; clone_size: .; d_call: .; j_call: TRBJ1-5; cdr3_nt: TGCGCCAGCAGCCAAGATACGGGGTATGGCAATCAGCCCCAGCATTTT; cdr3_aa: CASSQDTGYGNQPQHF
v_call: TRBV2; clone_size: .; d_call: TRBD2; j_call: TRBJ2-3; cdr3_nt: TGTGCCAGCAGTTTATCTAGCGGGGGCGCAGATACGCAGTATTTT; cdr3_aa: CASSLSSGGADTQYF
v_call: TRBV4-3; clone_size: once; d_call: .; j_call: TRBJ2-2; cdr3_nt: TGCGCCAGCAGCCAAGATAGGCAGGGTAGGCTGTTTTTT; cdr3_aa: CASSQDRQGRLFF
v_call: TRBV5-1; clone_size: once; d_call: .; j_call: TRBJ1-1; cdr3_nt: TGCGCCAGCAGCTTGGCACAGAACACTGAAGCTTTCTTT; cdr3_aa: CASSLAQNTEAFF
v_call: TRBV18; clone_size: .; d_call: .; j_call: TRBJ2-2; cdr3_nt: TGTGCCAGCTTGGTACAGGGGAACACCGGGGAGCTGTTTTTT; cdr3_aa: CASLVQGNTGELFF
v_call: TRBV6-5; clone_size: few; d_call: .; j_call: TRBJ2-3; cdr3_nt: TGTGCCAGCAGCGGACAGTACACAGATACGCAGTATTTT; cdr3_aa: CASSGQYTDTQYF
v_call: TRBV5-1; clone_size: .; d_call: .; j_call: TRBJ2-7; cdr3_nt: TGCGCCAGCAGCTTGGTCACCGGGAGTAGGTACGAGCAGTACTTC; cdr3_aa: CASSLVTGSRYEQYF
v_call: TRBV28; clone_size: once; d_call: TRBD1; j_call: TRBJ2-7; cdr3_nt: TGTGCCAGCAGTTTACAGGGGGCGTCCGAGCAGTACTTC; cdr3_aa: CASSLQGASEQYF
v_call: TRBV5-1; clone_size: .; d_call: TRBD2; j_call: TRBJ2-1; cdr3_nt: TGCGCCAGCAGCTCCAGACTAGCGGGAGGTTATGAGCAGTTCTTC; cdr3_aa: CASSSRLAGGYEQFF
v_call: TRBV28; clone_size: .; d_call: .; j_call: TRBJ2-7; cdr3_nt: TGTGCCAGCAGTTTTTCAGGGGGGCCCTCCTACGAGCAGTACTTC; cdr3_aa: CASSFSGGPSYEQYF
v_call: TRBV2; clone_size: .; d_call: TRBD2; j_call: TRBJ2-6; cdr3_nt: TGTGCCAGCACTAGCGGGAGGAGAGGGGCCAACGTCCTGACTTTC; cdr3_aa: CASTSGRRGANVLTF
v_call: TRBV4-1; clone_size: .; d_call: TRBD1; j_call: TRBJ2-7; cdr3_nt: TGCGCCAGCAGCCAAGCACAGGGACAGGTTTACGAGCAGTACTTC; cdr3_aa: CASSQAQGQVYEQYF
v_call: TRBV2; clone_size: .; d_call: TRBD1; j_call: TRBJ1-2; cdr3_nt: TGTGCCAGCAGCTTCGGACAGGGGGCAAACTATGGCTACACCTTC; cdr3_aa: CASSFGQGANYGYTF
v_call: TRBV13; clone_size: .; d_call: TRBD2; j_call: TRBJ2-7; cdr3_nt: TGTGCCAGCAGCTATTTGGTCGGGACTAGCGGGAGGAAGCAGTACTTC; cdr3_aa: CASSYLVGTSGRKQYF
v_call: TRBV5-1; clone_size: .; d_call: TRBD2; j_call: TRBJ2-1; cdr3_nt: TGCGCCAGCAGCTTCACTAGCGGGGGGGACAATGAGCAGTTCTTC; cdr3_aa: CASSFTSGGDNEQFF
v_call: TRBV2; clone_size: once; d_call: TRBD1; j_call: TRBJ1-4; cdr3_nt: TGTGCCAGCAGAGACAGGGAGATTAATGAAAAACTGTTTTTT; cdr3_aa: CASRDREINEKLFF
v_call: TRBV5-1; clone_size: .; d_call: TRBD1; j_call: TRBJ2-1; cdr3_nt: TGCGCCAGCACCCCTCAAGGGGGCCTGGGGAACAATGAGCAGTTCTTC; cdr3_aa: CASTPQGGLGNNEQFF
v_call: TRBV11-2; clone_size: .; d_call: .; j_call: TRBJ1-4; cdr3_nt: TGTGCCAGCAGTTTGAGGATAAATGAAAAACTGTTTTTT; cdr3_aa: CASSLRINEKLFF
v_call: TRBV28; clone_size: .; d_call: TRBD1; j_call: TRBJ2-1; cdr3_nt: TGTGCCAGCAGAAACCGGGACAGGCGGTTAGACAATGAGCAGTTCTTC; cdr3_aa: CASRNRDRRLDNEQFF
v_call: TRBV7-2; clone_size: .; d_call: TRBD1; j_call: TRBJ1-5; cdr3_nt: TGTGCCAGCAGCTTAGGGGACAGTCTTAATCAGCCCCAGCATTTT; cdr3_aa: CASSLGDSLNQPQHF